This TCR beta chain was found in a study of lymphopenia after photon versus proton radiotherapy. Study-level results: Better survival with proton therapy was suggested as possible, not demonstrated. After the lymphocyte nadir, photon-treated repertoires showed oligoclonal expansion, especially of CD8+ Temra cells. In patients who died, overall survival fell as post-nadir TCR diversity dropped more. Proton therapy kept repertoires fairly stable, unlike photons, which gained effector/memory cells.

CDR3 length: 15 residues. CDR1 LNHDA and CDR2 SQIVND come from the germline V gene (reference sequence). The V end lost 7 bases, the J end lost 0 bases, and 13 bases lay between the germline ends. Sequencing was performed with immunoSEQ multiplex PCR; in TCRdb, only in-frame clones are kept and a portion is missing. The table includes around 15,000 clones, around 85% detected once. A note on this clone: Its antigen is still unknown.

The chain has TRBV19 and TRBJ1-3; D unclear. This sample comprised peripheral blood, obtained from a patient treated with proton-based radiotherapy. The origin of this receptor is a woman in her sixties or seventies with cholangiocarcinoma. Some clones in this sample may be carry-over from other donors' samples. CDR3 DNA sequence: TGTGCCAGTACCCCGGAGGGCAGCTCTGGAAACACCATATATTTT. Translation gives CASTPEGSSGNTIYF. Full variable domain (missing parts from reference TRBV19 and TRBJ1-3): DGGITQSPKYLFRKEGQNVTLSCEQNLNHDAMYWYRQDPGQGLRLIYYSQIVNDFQKGDIAEGYSVSREKKESFPLTVTSAQKNPTAFYLCASTPEGSSGNTIYFGEGSWLTVV.